These 9 T cell receptor beta chains share one sample of origin, sequenced in a study of CD8 T cells in ankylosing spondylitis. Using its own MiXCR run on the 5' RACE reads, TCRdb lists one record per CDR3 protein. Among hundreds of thousands of distinct CDR3 sequences listed, under 30% were seen once. Sequencing was carried out using blood, either unsorted or a sorted T cell fraction (not recorded which). The receptors originated from a male donor with ankylosing spondylitis or in good health (not recorded which).

This clonotype has a count of ten or more. The rearrangement links TRBV11-1 to TRBJ2-1; possibly TRBD1 for D (6 bases). Germline V lookup: CDR1 SGHAT, CDR2 FQDESV (reference sequence). The CDR3 loop spans 16 amino acids. Deletions cut 5 bases from V and 1 base from J, with 15 bases between. CDR3 protein: CASSMQGPLSYNEQFF. Here the CDR3 DNA reads TGTGCCAGCAGCATGCAGGGGCCCCTGTCCTACAATGAGCAGTTCTTC. Using reference TRBV11-1 and TRBJ2-1 for the parts outside the CDR3, the full variable domain is EAEVAQSPRYKITEKSQAVAFWCDPISGHATLYWYRQILGQGPELLVQFQDESVVDDSQLPKDRFSAERLKGVDSTLKIQPAELGDSAMYLCASSMQGPLSYNEQFFGPGTRLTVL.

This chain joins TRBV12-3 or TRBV12-4 and TRBJ1-2; no clear D. The CDR3 length is 13 residues. Trimming removed 3 bases from V and 4 bases from J, with 9 bases in between. In DNA, the CDR3 is TGTGCCAGCAGTTTGGAACAGAGCTATGGCTACACCTTC. Translating gives CASSLEQSYGYTF.

This clonotype was counted ten times or more. The J gene is TRBJ1-3, the V gene TRBV30; D unclear. The CDR3 contains 13 residues. Germline CDR1 GTSNPN, CDR2 SVGIG (reference sequence). The V end was cut by 5 bases, the J end by 1 base, with 9 bases between. The CDR3, as DNA: TGTGCCTGGGTCCCGGGGTCTGGAAACACCATATATTTT. Its translation: CAWVPGSGNTIYF.

The table lists this clonotype with many counts. This sequence joins TRBV20-1 and TRBJ2-3; the D gene is possibly TRBD1 (6 bases). The CDR3 spans 13 residues. CDR1 is DFQATT and CDR2 is SNEGSKA in the germline V gene (reference sequence). V lost 5 bases, J lost 0 bases, and 9 bases lay in between. The CDR3 nucleotides read TGCAGTGCTGGGACACACAGCACAGATACGCAGTATTTT. Its protein product is CSAGTHSTDTQYF.

The CDR3 loop is CASSRHSGLPYNEQFF. The CDR3 region has the DNA TGCGCCAGCAGCCGGCACTCGGGACTACCTTACAATGAGCAGTTCTTC. The rearrangement links TRBV5-1 to TRBJ2-1; 7 bases line up with TRBD2. The junction had 11 bases not matched to a gene; V was cut back by 4 bases and J by 4 bases. The CDR3 totals 16 residues. Per the germline V gene, CDR1 is SGHRS and CDR2 is YFSETQ.

The chain couples TRBV29-1 to TRBJ2-1, with D uncertain. V lost 5 bases, J lost 10 bases, and 9 bases lay in between. Germline loops: CDR1 SQVTM, CDR2 ANQGSEA. This CDR3 is built from 10 residues. The CDR3 bases are TGCAGCGTTCTGACCCCGGAGCAGTTCTTC. Protein sequence: CSVLTPEQFF.

This clonotype has just a few counts. The rearrangement links TRBV4-1 to TRBJ2-1; 9 nucleotides align to TRBD1. Germline lookup yields CDR1 MGHRA and CDR2 YSYEKL. CDR3 length equals 15 residues. Unmatched junction bases numbered 8, after V lost 4 bases and J lost 7 bases. The DNA of the CDR3 is TGCGCCAGCAGCCCCCGGGACAGGGAAAAGAATGAGCAGTTCTTC. Translated, it gives CASSPRDREKNEQFF.

The chain is built from TRBV20-1 and TRBJ2-1; TRBD2 agrees at 13 bases. This CDR3 is built from 12 residues. The V gene's germline CDR1 is DFQATT and CDR2 SNEGSKA (reference sequence). V lost 7 bases to trimming and J lost 7 bases; unmatched junction nucleotides: 1. The CDR3 loop is CSGTSGRNEQFF. CDR3 nucleotides: TGCAGTGGGACTAGCGGGAGAAATGAGCAGTTCTTC.

The chain joins TRBV9 to TRBJ1-1; D ambiguous. Germline V CDR1 and CDR2: SGDLS, YYNGEE. The CDR3 sequence is 13 residues long. Trimming took off 4 bases at V and 4 bases at J, with 11 bases between the two ends. Here the CDR3 DNA reads TGTGCCAGCAGCTACGGGCAGACCACTGAAGCTTTCTTT. Amino acid sequence: CASSYGQTTEAFF.